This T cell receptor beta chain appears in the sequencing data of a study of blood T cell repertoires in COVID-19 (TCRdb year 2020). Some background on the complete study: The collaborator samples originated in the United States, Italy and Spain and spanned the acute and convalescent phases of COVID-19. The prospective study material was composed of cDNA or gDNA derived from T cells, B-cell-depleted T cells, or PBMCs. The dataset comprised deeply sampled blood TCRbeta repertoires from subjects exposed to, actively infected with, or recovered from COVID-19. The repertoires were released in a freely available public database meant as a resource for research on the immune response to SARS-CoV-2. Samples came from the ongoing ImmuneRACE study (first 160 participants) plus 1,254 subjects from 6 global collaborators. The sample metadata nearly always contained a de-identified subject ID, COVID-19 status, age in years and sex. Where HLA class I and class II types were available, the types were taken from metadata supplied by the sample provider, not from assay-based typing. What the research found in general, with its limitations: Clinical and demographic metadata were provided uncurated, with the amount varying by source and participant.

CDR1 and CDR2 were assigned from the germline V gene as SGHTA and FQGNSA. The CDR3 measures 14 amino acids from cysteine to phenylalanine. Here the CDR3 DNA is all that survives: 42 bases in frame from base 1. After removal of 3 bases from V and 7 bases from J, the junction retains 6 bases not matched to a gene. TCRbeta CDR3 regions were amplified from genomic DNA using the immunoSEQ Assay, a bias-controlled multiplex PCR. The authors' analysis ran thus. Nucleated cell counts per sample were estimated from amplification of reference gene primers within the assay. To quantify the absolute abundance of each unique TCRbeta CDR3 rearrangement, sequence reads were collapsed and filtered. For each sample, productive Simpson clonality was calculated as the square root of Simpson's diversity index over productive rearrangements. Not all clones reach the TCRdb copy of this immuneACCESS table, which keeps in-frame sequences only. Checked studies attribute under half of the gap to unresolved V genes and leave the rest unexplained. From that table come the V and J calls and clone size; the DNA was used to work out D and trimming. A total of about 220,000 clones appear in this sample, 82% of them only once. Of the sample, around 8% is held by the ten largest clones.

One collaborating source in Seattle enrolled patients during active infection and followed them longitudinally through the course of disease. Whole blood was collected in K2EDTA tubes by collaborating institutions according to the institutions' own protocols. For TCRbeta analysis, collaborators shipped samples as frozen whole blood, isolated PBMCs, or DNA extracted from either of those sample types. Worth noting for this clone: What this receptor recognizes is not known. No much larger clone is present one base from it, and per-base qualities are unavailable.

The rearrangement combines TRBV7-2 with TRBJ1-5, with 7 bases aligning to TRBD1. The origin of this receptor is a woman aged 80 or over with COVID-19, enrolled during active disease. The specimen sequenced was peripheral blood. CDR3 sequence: CASSLGQMNQPQHF. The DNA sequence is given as TGTGCCAGCAGCTTGGGACAGATGAACCAGCCCCAGCATTTT.